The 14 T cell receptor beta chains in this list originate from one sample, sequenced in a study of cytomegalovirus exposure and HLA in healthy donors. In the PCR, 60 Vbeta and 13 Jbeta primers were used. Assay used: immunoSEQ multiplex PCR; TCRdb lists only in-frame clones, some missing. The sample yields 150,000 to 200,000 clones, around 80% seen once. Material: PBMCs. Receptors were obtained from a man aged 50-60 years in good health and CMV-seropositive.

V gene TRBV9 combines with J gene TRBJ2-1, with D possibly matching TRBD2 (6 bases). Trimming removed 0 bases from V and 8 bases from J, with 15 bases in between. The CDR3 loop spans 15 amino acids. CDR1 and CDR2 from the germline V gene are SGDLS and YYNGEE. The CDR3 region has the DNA TGTGCCAGCAGCGTAGGTCCTAGCCGGAGGGATGAGCAGTTCTTC. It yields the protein CASSVGPSRRDEQFF.

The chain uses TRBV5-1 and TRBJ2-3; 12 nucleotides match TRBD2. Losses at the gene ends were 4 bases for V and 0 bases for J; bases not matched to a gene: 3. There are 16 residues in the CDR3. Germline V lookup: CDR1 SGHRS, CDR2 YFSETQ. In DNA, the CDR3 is TGCGCCAGCAGCCCACTAGCGGGAGGAAGCACAGATACGCAGTATTTT. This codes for CASSPLAGGSTDTQYF.

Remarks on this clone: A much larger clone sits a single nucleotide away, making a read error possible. The CDR3 DNA is TGTGCCAGCAGTCCGACAGGGTATAGCAATCAGCCCCAGCATTTT. Its translation is CASSPTGYSNQPQHF. The chain recombines TRBV2 with TRBJ1-5; 7 positions agree with TRBD1. Germline values: CDR1 SNHLY, CDR2 FYNNEI. The V segment lost 5 bases and the J segment 0 bases; nucleotides outside the gene matches: 4. This CDR3 is built from 15 residues. Together with reference TRBV2 and TRBJ1-5, the CDR3 gives the full variable domain: EPEVTQTPSHQVTQMGQEVILRCVPISNHLYFYWYRQILGQKVEFLVSFYNNEISEKSEIFDDQFSVERPDGSNFTLKIRSTKLEDSAMYFCASSPTGYSNQPQHFGDGTRLSIL.

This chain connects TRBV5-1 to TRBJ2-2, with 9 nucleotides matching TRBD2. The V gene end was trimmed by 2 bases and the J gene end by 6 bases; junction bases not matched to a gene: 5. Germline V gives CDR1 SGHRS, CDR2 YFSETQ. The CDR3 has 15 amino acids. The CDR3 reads CASSFLAGKAGELFF. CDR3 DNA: TGCGCCAGCAGCTTTCTAGCGGGGAAGGCCGGGGAGCTGTTTTTT.

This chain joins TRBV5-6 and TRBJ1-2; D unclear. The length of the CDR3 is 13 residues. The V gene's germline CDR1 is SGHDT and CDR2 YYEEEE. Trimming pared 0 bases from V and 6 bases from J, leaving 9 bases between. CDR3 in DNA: TGTGCCAGCAGCTTGGGGAGAAGGAATGGCTACACCTTC. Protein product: CASSLGRRNGYTF.

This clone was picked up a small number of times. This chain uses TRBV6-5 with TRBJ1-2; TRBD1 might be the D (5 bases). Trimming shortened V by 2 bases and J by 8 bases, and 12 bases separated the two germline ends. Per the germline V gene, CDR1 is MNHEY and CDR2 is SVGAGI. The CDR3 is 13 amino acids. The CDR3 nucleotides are TGTGCCAGCAGTTACGCGGGGGGTGGAGGCTACACCTTC. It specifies CASSYAGGGGYTF.

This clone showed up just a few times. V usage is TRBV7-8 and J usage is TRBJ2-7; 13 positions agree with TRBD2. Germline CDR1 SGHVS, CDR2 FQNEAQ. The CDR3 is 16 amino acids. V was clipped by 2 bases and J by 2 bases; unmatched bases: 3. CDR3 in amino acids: CASSLRTSGSTYEQYV. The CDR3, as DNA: TGTGCCAGCAGCTTACGGACTAGCGGGAGTACCTACGAGCAGTACGTC.

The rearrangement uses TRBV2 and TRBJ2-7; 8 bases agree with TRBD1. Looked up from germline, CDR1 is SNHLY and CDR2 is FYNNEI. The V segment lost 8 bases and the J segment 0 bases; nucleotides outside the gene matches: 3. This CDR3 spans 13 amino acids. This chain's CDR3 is CASGGQASYEQYV. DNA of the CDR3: TGTGCCAGCGGGGGACAGGCCTCCTACGAGCAGTACGTC.

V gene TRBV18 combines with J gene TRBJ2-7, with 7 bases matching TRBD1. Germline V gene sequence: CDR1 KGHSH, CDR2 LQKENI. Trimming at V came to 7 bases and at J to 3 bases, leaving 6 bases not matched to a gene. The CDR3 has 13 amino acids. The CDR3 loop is CASLLGDSYEQYV. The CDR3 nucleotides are TGTGCCAGCTTACTGGGGGACAGCTACGAGCAGTACGTC.

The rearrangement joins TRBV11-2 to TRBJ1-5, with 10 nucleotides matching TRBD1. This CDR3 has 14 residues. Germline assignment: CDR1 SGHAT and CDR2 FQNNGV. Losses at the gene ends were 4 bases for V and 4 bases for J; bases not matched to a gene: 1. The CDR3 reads CASSSGQGNQPQHF. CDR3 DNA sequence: TGTGCCAGCAGCTCGGGACAGGGGAATCAGCCCCAGCATTTT.

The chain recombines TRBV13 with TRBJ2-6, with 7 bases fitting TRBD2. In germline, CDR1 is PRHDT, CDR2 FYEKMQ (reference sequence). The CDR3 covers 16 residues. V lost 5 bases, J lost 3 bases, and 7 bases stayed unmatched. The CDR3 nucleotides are TGTGCCAGCAGCCCTAGCCGGGGGGTTGGGGCCAACGTCCTGACTTTC. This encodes CASSPSRGVGANVLTF. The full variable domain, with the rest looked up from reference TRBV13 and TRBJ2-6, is AAGVIQSPRHLIKEKRETATLKCYPIPRHDTVYWYQQGPGQDPQFLISFYEKMQSDKGSIPDRFSAQQFSDYHSELNMSSLELGDSALYFCASSPSRGVGANVLTFGAGSRLTVL.

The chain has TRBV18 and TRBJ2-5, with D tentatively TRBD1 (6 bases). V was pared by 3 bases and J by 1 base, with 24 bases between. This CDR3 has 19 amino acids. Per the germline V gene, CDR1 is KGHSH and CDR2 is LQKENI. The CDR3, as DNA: TGTGCCAGCTCACCCCTTGCAGGGGAAACCTACTCCTCCCAAGAGACCCAGTACTTC. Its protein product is CASSPLAGETYSSQETQYF. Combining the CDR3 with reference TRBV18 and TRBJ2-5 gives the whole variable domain NAGVMQNPRHLVRRRGQEARLRCSPMKGHSHVYWYRQLPEEGLKFMVYLQKENIIDESGMPKERFSAEFPKEGPSILRIQQVVRGDSAAYFCASSPLAGETYSSQETQYFGPGTRLLVL.

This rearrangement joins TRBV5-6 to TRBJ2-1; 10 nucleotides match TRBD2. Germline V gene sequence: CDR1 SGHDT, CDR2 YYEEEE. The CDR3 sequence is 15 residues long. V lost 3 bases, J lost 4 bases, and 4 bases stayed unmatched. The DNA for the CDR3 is TGTGCCAGCAGCTCAGGACTAGCGGTTTACAATGAGCAGTTCTTC. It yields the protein CASSSGLAVYNEQFF.

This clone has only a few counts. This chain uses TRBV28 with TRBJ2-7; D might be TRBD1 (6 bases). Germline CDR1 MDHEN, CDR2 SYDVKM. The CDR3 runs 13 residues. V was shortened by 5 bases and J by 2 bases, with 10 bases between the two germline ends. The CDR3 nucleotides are TGTGCCAGCAGTCAGGGGAGCACCTACGAGCAGTACTTC. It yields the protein CASSQGSTYEQYF.